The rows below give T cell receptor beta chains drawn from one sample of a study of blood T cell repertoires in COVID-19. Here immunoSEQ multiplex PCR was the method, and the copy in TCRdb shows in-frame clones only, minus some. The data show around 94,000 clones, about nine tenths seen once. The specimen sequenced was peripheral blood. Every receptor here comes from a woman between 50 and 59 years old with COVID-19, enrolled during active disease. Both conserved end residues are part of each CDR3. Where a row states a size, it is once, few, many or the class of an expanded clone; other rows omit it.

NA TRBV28 CASSLGGRQPQHF
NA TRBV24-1 CATRAGAGNTEAFF
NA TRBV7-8 CASSLAIGQGEGNEQFF
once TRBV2 CASSVRDHQYF
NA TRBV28 CASSSATGLSGNTIYF
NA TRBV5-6 CASSPGTDGYTF
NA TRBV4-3 CASSQETARYGYTF
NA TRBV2 CASLDLLGQTYEQYF
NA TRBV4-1 CASALGQLEPYEQYF
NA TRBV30 CAWSRITGQGIRETQYF
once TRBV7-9 CASSLGGLSSGGETQYF
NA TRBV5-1 CASILRTRDREYGVLNTEAFF
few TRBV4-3 CASSQTSPAYEQYF
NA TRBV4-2 CASSQERPGNQPQHF
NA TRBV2 CASDGTGYTDTQYF
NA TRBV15 CATRDRGEGEAFF
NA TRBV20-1 CSASVIQTALGNQPQHF
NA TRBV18 CASSPQLAGGSYNEQFF
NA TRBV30 CAWLLVGKNTDTQYF
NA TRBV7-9 CASSQTDSTNEKLFF
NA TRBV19 CASSPHTDRRNTEAFF
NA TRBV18 CASSPGAHTEAFF
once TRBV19 CASSISQSNQPQHF
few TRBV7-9 CASSLGIRAGGGTEAFF
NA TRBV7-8 CASSTRPAVSYNEQFF
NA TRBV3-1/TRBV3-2 CASSQDGRITGELFF
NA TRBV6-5 CASNIGVSTEAFF
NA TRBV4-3 CASSQDQLAWNEQFF
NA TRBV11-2 CASSLVAGGPDTQYF
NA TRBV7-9 CASSPSRRDSARGAFF
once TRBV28 CASSLSGLGSPLHF
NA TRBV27 CASAGTGTYEQYF